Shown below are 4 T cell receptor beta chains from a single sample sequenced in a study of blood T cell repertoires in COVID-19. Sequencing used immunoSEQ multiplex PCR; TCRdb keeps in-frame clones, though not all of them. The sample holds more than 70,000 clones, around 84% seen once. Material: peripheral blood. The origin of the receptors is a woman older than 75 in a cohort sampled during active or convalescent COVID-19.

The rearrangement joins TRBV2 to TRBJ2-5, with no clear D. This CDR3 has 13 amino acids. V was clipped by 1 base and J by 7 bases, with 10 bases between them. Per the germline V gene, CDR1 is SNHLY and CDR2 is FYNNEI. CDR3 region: CASSEGTPGTQYF. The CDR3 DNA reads TGTGCCAGCAGTGAAGGTACGCCGGGGACCCAGTACTTC.

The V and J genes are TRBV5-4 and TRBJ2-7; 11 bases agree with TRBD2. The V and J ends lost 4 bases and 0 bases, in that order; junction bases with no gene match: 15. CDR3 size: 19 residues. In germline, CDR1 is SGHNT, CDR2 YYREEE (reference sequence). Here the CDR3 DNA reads TGTGCCAGCAGCCCCATGGGCTCCCGACTAGCGGGAAACTCCTACGAGCAGTACTTC. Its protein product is CASSPMGSRLAGNSYEQYF. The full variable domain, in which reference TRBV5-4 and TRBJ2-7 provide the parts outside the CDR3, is ETGVTQSPTHLIKTRGQQVTLRCSSQSGHNTVSWYQQALGQGPQFIFQYYREEENGRGNFPPRFSGLQFPNYSSELNVNALELDDSALYLCASSPMGSRLAGNSYEQYFGPGTRLTVT.

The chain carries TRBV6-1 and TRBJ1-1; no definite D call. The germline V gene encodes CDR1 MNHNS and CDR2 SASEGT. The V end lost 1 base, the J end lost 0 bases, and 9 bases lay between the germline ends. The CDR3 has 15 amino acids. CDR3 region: CASSEDPVLNTEAFF. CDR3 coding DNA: TGTGCCAGCAGTGAAGATCCGGTCTTGAACACTGAAGCTTTCTTT.

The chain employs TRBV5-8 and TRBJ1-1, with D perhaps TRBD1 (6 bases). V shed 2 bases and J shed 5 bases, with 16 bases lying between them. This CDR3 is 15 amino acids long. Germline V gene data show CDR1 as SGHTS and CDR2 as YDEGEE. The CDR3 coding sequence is TGTGCCAGCAGCTTCCGGGACAAAGGCATGACTGAAGCTTTCTTT. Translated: CASSFRDKGMTEAFF. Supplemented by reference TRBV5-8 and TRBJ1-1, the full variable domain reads EAGVTQSPTHLIKTRGQQATLRCSPISGHTSVYWYQQALGLGLQFLLWYDEGEERNRGNFPPRFSGRQFPNYSSELNVNALELEDSALYLCASSFRDKGMTEAFFGQGTRLTVV.